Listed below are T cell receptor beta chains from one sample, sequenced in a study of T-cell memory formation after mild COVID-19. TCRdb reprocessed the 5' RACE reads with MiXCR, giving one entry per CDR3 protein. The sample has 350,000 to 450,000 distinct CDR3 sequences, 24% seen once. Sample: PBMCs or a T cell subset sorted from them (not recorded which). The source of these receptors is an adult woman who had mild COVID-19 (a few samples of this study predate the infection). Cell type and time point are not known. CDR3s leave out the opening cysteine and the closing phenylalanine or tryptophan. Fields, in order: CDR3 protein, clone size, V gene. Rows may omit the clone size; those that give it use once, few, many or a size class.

CDR3 protein: SVVSSKETQY
clone size: few
V gene: TRBV29-1

CDR3 protein: ASSQAHMGSSYNEQF
clone size: few
V gene: TRBV4-3

CDR3 protein: ASSFQGARDEQF
clone size: many
V gene: TRBV5-1

CDR3 protein: AIKVPGQAREEKLF
clone size: -
V gene: TRBV10-3

CDR3 protein: ASSLPGTSYEQY
clone size: few
V gene: TRBV7-9

CDR3 protein: SVPGQGRENGYT
clone size: -
V gene: TRBV29-1

CDR3 protein: ASSLDPWAGGRNEQF
clone size: -
V gene: TRBV11-3

CDR3 protein: ASSQSPTVAYNEQF
clone size: few
V gene: TRBV3-1

CDR3 protein: ASSLDPAQEAF
clone size: few
V gene: TRBV7-3

CDR3 protein: ASSTAGANYGYT
clone size: few
V gene: TRBV12-3/TRBV12-4

CDR3 protein: ASSQDLHFGGSPLH
clone size: once
V gene: TRBV4-1

CDR3 protein: ASSLGVGGDTQY
clone size: many
V gene: TRBV7-8

CDR3 protein: ASSLTVMNTEAF
clone size: -
V gene: TRBV5-1

CDR3 protein: ASSLGDRGHEQF
clone size: -
V gene: TRBV13

CDR3 protein: ASSSNRGPAYNEQF
clone size: many
V gene: TRBV11-2

CDR3 protein: ASSARRGIDTQY
clone size: -
V gene: TRBV9

CDR3 protein: ASSPGPSSYNEQF
clone size: few
V gene: TRBV11-1

CDR3 protein: ASSLASVFYGYT
clone size: few
V gene: TRBV12-3/TRBV12-4

CDR3 protein: ASSPWTGEVETQY
clone size: few
V gene: TRBV6-2/TRBV6-3

CDR3 protein: ATSTASGYNEQF
clone size: -
V gene: TRBV15

CDR3 protein: ASKTGTSNQETQY
clone size: -
V gene: TRBV12-3/TRBV12-4

CDR3 protein: ASSPRTSGGGEQF
clone size: -
V gene: TRBV6-2/TRBV6-3

CDR3 protein: ASALGAMWEQY
clone size: few
V gene: TRBV27

CDR3 protein: ASSKGLADHEQY
clone size: -
V gene: TRBV5-6

CDR3 protein: ASSLDRPSNQPQH
clone size: few
V gene: TRBV3-1

CDR3 protein: ASSMWRTGANVLT
clone size: -
V gene: TRBV12-3/TRBV12-4

CDR3 protein: ATASLPGLDQPQH
clone size: -
V gene: TRBV6-2/TRBV6-3

CDR3 protein: ASSLSNRANTEAF
clone size: few
V gene: TRBV12-3/TRBV12-4

CDR3 protein: SVEGVEEKLF
clone size: few
V gene: TRBV29-1

CDR3 protein: ASSRAGGGDEQF
clone size: few
V gene: TRBV5-1

CDR3 protein: AWDRKNTEAF
clone size: -
V gene: TRBV30

CDR3 protein: ASSYSRRSTYEQY
clone size: few
V gene: TRBV6-2/TRBV6-3

CDR3 protein: ATRAGGWETQY
clone size: few
V gene: TRBV12-3/TRBV12-4

CDR3 protein: ASSPPPTTQRTGLSGANVLT
clone size: -
V gene: TRBV21-1

CDR3 protein: ASSQDSGGAREQF
clone size: many
V gene: TRBV4-1

CDR3 protein: ASRTRAVVPPQETQY
clone size: few
V gene: TRBV28

CDR3 protein: SARVGGSNQPQH
clone size: -
V gene: TRBV20-1

CDR3 protein: ASSPLSGGYEEQY
clone size: few
V gene: TRBV18

CDR3 protein: ASSSPGRPPYNEQF
clone size: -
V gene: TRBV11-2

CDR3 protein: ASSQETLNYGYT
clone size: few
V gene: TRBV7-9

CDR3 protein: ASSREGAGNEQF
clone size: -
V gene: TRBV5-4

CDR3 protein: ASSFGPHYEQY
clone size: few
V gene: TRBV3-1

CDR3 protein: ASSLRGRGAPEAF
clone size: few
V gene: TRBV12-3/TRBV12-4

CDR3 protein: ASSPLGGLGNTIY
clone size: -
V gene: TRBV12-3/TRBV12-4

CDR3 protein: ASSLRTGVANTGELF
clone size: -
V gene: TRBV18

CDR3 protein: ASSRAGTVNTGELF
clone size: -
V gene: TRBV12-3/TRBV12-4

CDR3 protein: ASSFGASWESSYNEQF
clone size: few
V gene: TRBV7-9

CDR3 protein: ASSQSRGGELF
clone size: -
V gene: TRBV3-1

CDR3 protein: ASSGHGGYT
clone size: -
V gene: TRBV6-6

CDR3 protein: ASSLERGPMNTEAF
clone size: few
V gene: TRBV5-5

CDR3 protein: ATSRTWGEETQY
clone size: few
V gene: TRBV15

CDR3 protein: ASSPGTGAYGYT
clone size: few
V gene: TRBV18

CDR3 protein: ASSYAGAYGTEAF
clone size: few
V gene: TRBV11-3

CDR3 protein: ASSIGQGPYAF
clone size: few
V gene: TRBV7-2